This T cell receptor (beta chain) is from a study of blood T cell repertoires in COVID-19 (dated by TCRdb to about 2020). For the wider study: The collaborator samples originated in the United States, Italy and Spain and spanned the acute and convalescent phases of COVID-19. The material from the prospective study consisted of cDNA or gDNA derived from T cells, B-cell-depleted T cells, or PBMCs. Deeply sampled blood TCRbeta repertoires from subjects exposed to, actively infected with, or recovered from COVID-19 were included in the dataset. The repertoires were released in a freely available public database meant as a resource for research on the immune response to SARS-CoV-2. The samples were drawn from two sources: the first 160 participants of the ongoing ImmuneRACE study, and some 1,300 subjects contributed by 6 global collaborators. A de-identified subject ID, COVID-19 status, age in years and sex were almost always included in the sample metadata. HLA class I and class II types, where available, came from metadata supplied by the sample provider rather than from assay-based typing.

What the work shows at the level of the full study, not this receptor alone: The quantity of clinical and demographic metadata differed by source and by participant and was supplied without curation.

As to this clone: The target of this receptor is not known. No base qualities exist here, and no much larger clone lies one base off it.

Samples from volunteer blood donors who had recovered from COVID-19 were contributed by a second Seattle source. The collaborating institutions used their own protocols to collect whole blood in K2EDTA tubes. For TCRbeta analysis, collaborator samples were shipped as frozen whole blood, as isolated PBMCs, or as DNA extracted from either sample type. TCRbeta CDR3 regions were amplified from genomic DNA using the immunoSEQ Assay, a bias-controlled multiplex PCR. On the study's bioinformatics: The number of nucleated cells in each sample was estimated by amplification of reference gene primers within the assay. Sequence reads were collapsed and filtered to measure the absolute abundance of every unique TCRbeta CDR3 rearrangement. Productive Simpson clonality was computed per sample as the square root of Simpson's diversity index over productive rearrangements. The table comes from immuneACCESS by way of TCRdb, which keeps in-frame sequences with V and J called. Part of the clones is missing from these tables; in studies checked, under half for an unresolved V gene and the rest for unknown reasons. V and J calls and clone size are as listed in that table; D and trimming were resolved from the DNA. Present in this sample are about 210,000 clones, around 83% of which were seen just once. The ten top clones hold approximately 2% of the sample.

This clonotype originated in a man aged 35 to 55 who had recovered from COVID-19. Sequenced sample: peripheral blood.

CDR3 region: CASSLTSEQFF. Here is the DNA: TGTGCCAGCAGTTTAACTAGTGAGCAGTTCTTC. The rearrangement joined TRBV28 to TRBJ2-1; the D region possibly corresponds to TRBD2 (5 bases align). The CDR3 has 11 amino acids, counting the end cysteine and phenylalanine. Here the CDR3 DNA is all that survives: 33 bases in frame from base 1. CDR1 and CDR2 were assigned from the germline V gene as MDHEN and SYDVKM. Trimming removed 2 bases from V and 9 bases from J, leaving 5 bases between the germline ends.